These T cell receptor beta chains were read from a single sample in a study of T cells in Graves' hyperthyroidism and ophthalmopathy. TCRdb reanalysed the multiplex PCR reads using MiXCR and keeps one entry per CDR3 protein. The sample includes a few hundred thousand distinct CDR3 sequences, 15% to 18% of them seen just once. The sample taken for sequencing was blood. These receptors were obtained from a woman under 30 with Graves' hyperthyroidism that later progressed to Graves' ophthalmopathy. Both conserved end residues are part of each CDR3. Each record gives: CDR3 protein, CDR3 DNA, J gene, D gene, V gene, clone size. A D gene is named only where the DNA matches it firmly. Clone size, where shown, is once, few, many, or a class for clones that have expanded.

CASSLGGGAYEQFF,TGCGCCAGCAGCTTGGGCGGGGGGGCATATGAGCAGTTCTTC,TRBJ2-1,TRBD2,TRBV5-1,-
CAISGDSSYEQYF,TGTGCCATCAGTGGGGACAGCTCCTACGAGCAGTACTTC,TRBJ2-7,TRBD1,TRBV10-3,-
CSARDFSGRAYEQYF,TGCAGTGCTAGAGATTTTTCGGGCAGGGCCTACGAGCAGTACTTC,TRBJ2-7,-,TRBV20-1,many
CASSSMGQGDNEQFF,TGCGCCAGCAGCTCCATGGGACAGGGGGACAATGAGCAGTTCTTC,TRBJ2-1,TRBD1,TRBV5-1,many
CSARHGTGIDTQYF,TGCAGTGCTCGTCATGGGACAGGGATAGATACGCAGTATTTT,TRBJ2-3,TRBD1,TRBV20-1,many
CSAYRDYEQYF,TGCAGTGCATACCGGGACTACGAGCAGTACTTC,TRBJ2-7,-,TRBV20-1,many
CASSGLAGGGTDTQYF,TGTGCCAGCAGTGGGCTAGCGGGAGGGGGGACAGATACGCAGTATTTT,TRBJ2-3,TRBD2,TRBV12-3/TRBV12-4,many
CAISPSELVRGEQFF,TGTGCCATCAGTCCCTCGGAACTAGTTAGGGGTGAGCAGTTCTTC,TRBJ2-1,-,TRBV10-3,many
CASSLVGQGGGELFF,TGTGCCAGCAGCTTAGTGGGCCAGGGTGGCGGGGAGCTGTTTTTT,TRBJ2-2,-,TRBV11-2,few
CASSPGLAGAGELFF,TGTGCCAGCAGCCCCGGACTAGCGGGAGCCGGGGAGCTGTTTTTT,TRBJ2-2,TRBD2,TRBV11-2,many
CAWSKRGATYEQYF,TGTGCCTGGAGTAAAAGGGGAGCTACCTACGAGCAGTACTTC,TRBJ2-7,-,TRBV30,many
CAERGWETQYF,TGTGCCGAAAGGGGTTGGGAGACCCAGTACTTC,TRBJ2-5,-,TRBV24-1,-
CASSLTSSAGELFF,TGCGCCAGCAGCTTGACGTCTAGCGCCGGGGAGCTGTTTTTT,TRBJ2-2,-,TRBV5-1,-
CASSLAQSGNEETQYF,TGTGCCAGCAGCTTAGCCCAATCAGGCAACGAAGAGACCCAGTACTTC,TRBJ2-5,-,TRBV7-9,many
CASSQSPTGATEAFF,TGTGCCAGCAGCCAATCCCCGACAGGGGCCACTGAAGCTTTCTTT,TRBJ1-1,TRBD1,TRBV5-5,few
CASSPMTGDEQYF,TGTGCCAGCTCGCCTATGACAGGTGACGAGCAGTACTTC,TRBJ2-7,-,TRBV28,-
CATSSTSGSGRGELFF,TGTGCCACCAGCAGTACTAGCGGGAGCGGTCGGGGGGAGCTGTTTTTT,TRBJ2-2,TRBD2,TRBV15,-
CASTPGPFMNTEAFF,TGTGCCAGCACCCCGGGGCCTTTCATGAACACTGAAGCTTTCTTT,TRBJ1-1,-,TRBV6-1,many
CASSQGLVETQYF,TGTGCCAGCAGCCAAGGACTAGTGGAGACCCAGTACTTC,TRBJ2-5,TRBD2,TRBV7-2,many
CASSPAQGRDYNEQFF,TGTGCCAGCAGCCCGGCACAGGGGCGCGACTACAATGAGCAGTTCTTC,TRBJ2-1,TRBD1,TRBV4-2,few
CAWSTGMYPEAFF,TGTGCCTGGTCTACAGGGATGTACCCCGAAGCTTTCTTT,TRBJ1-1,-,TRBV30,many
CASSLGLAGGYEQYF,TGTGCCAGCAGCTTAGGGCTAGCGGGAGGCTACGAGCAGTACTTC,TRBJ2-7,TRBD2,TRBV13,many
CASSPGVRGRFEKLFF,TGTGCCAGCAGTCCAGGTGTAAGGGGGCGCTTTGAAAAACTGTTTTTT,TRBJ1-4,TRBD1,TRBV2,few
CASSIDWGRAEAFF,TGTGCCAGTAGTATAGATTGGGGGAGGGCTGAAGCTTTCTTT,TRBJ1-1,-,TRBV19,-
CATSDSRTYEQYF,TGTGCCACCAGTGATTCCAGAACTTACGAGCAGTACTTC,TRBJ2-7,-,TRBV24-1,-
CASSQEPSSHRYF,TGTGCCAGCTCACAAGAACCTAGCTCCCATCGGTACTTC,TRBJ2-5,-,TRBV18,many
CAISESENSPLHF,TGTGCCATCAGTGAGTCGGAGAATTCACCCCTCCACTTT,TRBJ1-6,-,TRBV10-3,-
CASRGGPHEQYF,TGTGCCAGCAGGGGAGGGCCCCACGAGCAGTACTTC,TRBJ2-7,TRBD2,TRBV27,few
CASSYPGRPRNSGANVLTF,TGTGCCAGCAGTTACCCCGGGCGACCTCGGAATTCTGGGGCCAACGTCCTGACTTTC,TRBJ2-6,-,TRBV6-2/TRBV6-3,many
CSARDHFPGELFF,TGCAGTGCTAGAGATCATTTCCCCGGGGAGCTGTTTTTT,TRBJ2-2,-,TRBV20-1,many
CASTVTGAPGAGELFF,TGTGCCAGCACCGTAACAGGGGCCCCTGGGGCCGGGGAGCTGTTTTTT,TRBJ2-2,TRBD1,TRBV9,few
CASSYPGGGGSTDTQYF,TGTGCCAGCAGTTACCCTGGTGGGGGCGGGAGCACAGATACGCAGTATTTT,TRBJ2-3,-,TRBV6-5,many
CASEGRVNTEAFF,TGTGCCAGCGAGGGGAGGGTGAACACTGAAGCTTTCTTT,TRBJ1-1,-,TRBV12-3/TRBV12-4,many
CASSKGQANNEQFF,TGTGCCAGCTCTAAGGGACAGGCTAACAATGAGCAGTTCTTC,TRBJ2-1,TRBD1,TRBV9,-